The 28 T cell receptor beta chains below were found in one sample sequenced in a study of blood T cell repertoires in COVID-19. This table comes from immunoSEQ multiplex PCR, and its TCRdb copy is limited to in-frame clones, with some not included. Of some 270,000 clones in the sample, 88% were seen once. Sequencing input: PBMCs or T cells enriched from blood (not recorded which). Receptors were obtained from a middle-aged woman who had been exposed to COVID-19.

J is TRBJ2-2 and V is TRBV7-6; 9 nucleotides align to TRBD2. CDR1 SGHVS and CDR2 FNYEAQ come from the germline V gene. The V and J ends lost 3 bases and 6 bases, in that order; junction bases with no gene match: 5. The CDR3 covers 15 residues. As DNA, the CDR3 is TGTGCCAGCAGCTTGGTAGCGGGAGCCCCCGGGGAGCTGTTTTTT. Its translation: CASSLVAGAPGELFF.

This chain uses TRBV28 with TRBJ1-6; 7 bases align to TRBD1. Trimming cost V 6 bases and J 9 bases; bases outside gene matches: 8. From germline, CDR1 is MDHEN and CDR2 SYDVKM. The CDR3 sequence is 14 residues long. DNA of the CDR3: TGTGCCAGCAGACCCCAGGCAGGGGGTTCACCCCTCCACTTT. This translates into CASRPQAGGSPLHF.

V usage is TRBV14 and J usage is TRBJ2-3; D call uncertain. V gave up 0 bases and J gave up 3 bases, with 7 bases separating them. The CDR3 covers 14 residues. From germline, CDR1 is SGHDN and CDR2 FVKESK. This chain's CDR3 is CASSQEFETDTQYF. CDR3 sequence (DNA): TGTGCCAGCAGCCAAGAGTTCGAGACAGATACGCAGTATTTT.

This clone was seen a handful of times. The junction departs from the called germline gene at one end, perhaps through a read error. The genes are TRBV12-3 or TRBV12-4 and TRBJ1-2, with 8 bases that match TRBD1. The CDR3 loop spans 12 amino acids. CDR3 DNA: TGTGCCAGCAGTTCCCTGGACAGGGTTCCTATTTTC. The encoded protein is CASSSLDRVPIF.

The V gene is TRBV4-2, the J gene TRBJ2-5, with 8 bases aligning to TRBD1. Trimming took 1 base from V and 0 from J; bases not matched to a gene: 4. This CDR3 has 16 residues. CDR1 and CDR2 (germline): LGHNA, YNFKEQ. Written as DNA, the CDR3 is TGTGCCAGCAGCCAAGCCTCAGGGGGCAACCAAGAGACCCAGTACTTC. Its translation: CASSQASGGNQETQYF.

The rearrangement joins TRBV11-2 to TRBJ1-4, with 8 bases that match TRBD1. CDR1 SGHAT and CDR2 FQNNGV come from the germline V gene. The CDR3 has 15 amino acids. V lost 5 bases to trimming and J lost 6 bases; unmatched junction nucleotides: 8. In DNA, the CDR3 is TGTGCCAGCAGCCGCCAGGACAGGGTGGATGAAAAACTGTTTTTT. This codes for CASSRQDRVDEKLFF.

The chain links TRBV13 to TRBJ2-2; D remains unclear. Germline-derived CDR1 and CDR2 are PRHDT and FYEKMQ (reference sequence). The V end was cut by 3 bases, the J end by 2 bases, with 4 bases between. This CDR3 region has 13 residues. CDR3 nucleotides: TGTGCCAGCAGCTTGGGCAACACCGGGGAGCTGTTTTTT. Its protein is CASSLGNTGELFF.

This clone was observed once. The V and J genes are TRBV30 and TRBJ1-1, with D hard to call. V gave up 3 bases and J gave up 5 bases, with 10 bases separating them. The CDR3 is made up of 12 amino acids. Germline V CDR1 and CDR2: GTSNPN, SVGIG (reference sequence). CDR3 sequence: CAWSRLTTEAFF. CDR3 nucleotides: TGTGCCTGGAGCCGACTAACAACTGAAGCTTTCTTT.

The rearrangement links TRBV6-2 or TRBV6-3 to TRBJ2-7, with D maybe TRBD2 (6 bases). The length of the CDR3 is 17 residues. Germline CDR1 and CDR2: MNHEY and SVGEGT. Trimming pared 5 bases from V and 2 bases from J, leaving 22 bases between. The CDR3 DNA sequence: TGTGCCAGCAGTCCGGGGCCCGGGAGCCTCCCCCCCTACGAGCAGTACGTC. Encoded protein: CASSPGPGSLPPYEQYV.

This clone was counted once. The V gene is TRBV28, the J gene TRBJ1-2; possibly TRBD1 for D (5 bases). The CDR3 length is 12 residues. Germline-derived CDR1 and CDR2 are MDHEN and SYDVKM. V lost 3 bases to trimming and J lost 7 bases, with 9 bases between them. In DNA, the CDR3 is TGTGCCAGCAGTTTTGGCAGGGCTGGCTACACCTTC. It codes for CASSFGRAGYTF.

This CDR3 is CASSILNRGNGQPQHF. In nucleotides, the CDR3 is TGTGCCAGTAGTATTCTAAATCGAGGGAACGGGCAGCCCCAGCATTTT. The chain couples TRBV19 to TRBJ1-5; D ambiguous. From germline, CDR1 is LNHDA and CDR2 SQIVND (reference sequence). This CDR3 comprises 16 residues. V gave up 3 bases and J gave up 7 bases, with 19 bases separating them.

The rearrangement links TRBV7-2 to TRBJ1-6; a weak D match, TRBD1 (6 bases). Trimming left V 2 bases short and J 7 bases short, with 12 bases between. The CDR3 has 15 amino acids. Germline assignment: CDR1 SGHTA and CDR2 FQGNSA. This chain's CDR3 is CASSLRQAINSPLHF. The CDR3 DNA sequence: TGTGCCAGCAGCTTACGACAGGCCATAAATTCACCCCTCCACTTT.

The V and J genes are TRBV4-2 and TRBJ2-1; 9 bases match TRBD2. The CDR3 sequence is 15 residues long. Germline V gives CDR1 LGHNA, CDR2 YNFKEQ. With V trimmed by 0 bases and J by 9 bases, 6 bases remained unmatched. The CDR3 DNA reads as TGTGCCAGCAGCCAAGAAGCGGGGGGCAGGGTTGAGCAGTTCTTC. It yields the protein CASSQEAGGRVEQFF.

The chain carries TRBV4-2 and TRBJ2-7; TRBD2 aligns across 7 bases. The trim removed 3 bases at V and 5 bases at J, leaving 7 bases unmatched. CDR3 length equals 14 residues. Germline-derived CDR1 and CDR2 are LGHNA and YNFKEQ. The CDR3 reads CASSHPPGGDEQYF. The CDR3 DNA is TGTGCCAGCAGCCACCCCCCGGGGGGTGACGAGCAGTACTTC.

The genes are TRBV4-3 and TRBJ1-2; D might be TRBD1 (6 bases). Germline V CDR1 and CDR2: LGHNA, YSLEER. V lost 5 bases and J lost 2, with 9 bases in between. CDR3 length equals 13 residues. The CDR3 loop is CASSLDRNYGYTF. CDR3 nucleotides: TGCGCCAGCAGCTTAGACAGGAACTATGGCTACACCTTC.

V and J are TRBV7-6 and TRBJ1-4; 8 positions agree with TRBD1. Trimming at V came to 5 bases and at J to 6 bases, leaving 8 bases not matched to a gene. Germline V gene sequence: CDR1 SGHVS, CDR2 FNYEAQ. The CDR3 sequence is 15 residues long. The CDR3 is CASSPRTGLDEKLFF. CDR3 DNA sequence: TGTGCCAGCAGCCCACGGACAGGGTTGGATGAAAAACTGTTTTTT.

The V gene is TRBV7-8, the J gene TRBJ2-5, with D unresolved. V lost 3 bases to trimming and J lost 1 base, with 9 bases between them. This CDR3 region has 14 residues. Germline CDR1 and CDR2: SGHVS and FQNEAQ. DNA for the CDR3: TGTGCCAGCAGCTTGACTGGCTTCCAAGAGACCCAGTACTTC. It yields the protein CASSLTGFQETQYF.

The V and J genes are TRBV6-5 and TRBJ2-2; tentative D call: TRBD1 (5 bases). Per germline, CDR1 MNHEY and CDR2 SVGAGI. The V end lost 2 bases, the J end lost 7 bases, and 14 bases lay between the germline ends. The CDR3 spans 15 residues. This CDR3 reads CASSYLGLAHGELFF. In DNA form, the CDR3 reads TGTGCCAGCAGTTACCTGGGGCTGGCACACGGGGAGCTGTTTTTT.

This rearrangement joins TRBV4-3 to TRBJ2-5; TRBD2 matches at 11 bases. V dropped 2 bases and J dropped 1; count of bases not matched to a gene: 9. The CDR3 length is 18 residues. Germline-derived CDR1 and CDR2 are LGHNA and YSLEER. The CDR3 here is CASSQSPSGRLAQETQYF. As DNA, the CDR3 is TGCGCCAGCAGCCAATCCCCTAGCGGGAGGTTGGCCCAAGAGACCCAGTACTTC.

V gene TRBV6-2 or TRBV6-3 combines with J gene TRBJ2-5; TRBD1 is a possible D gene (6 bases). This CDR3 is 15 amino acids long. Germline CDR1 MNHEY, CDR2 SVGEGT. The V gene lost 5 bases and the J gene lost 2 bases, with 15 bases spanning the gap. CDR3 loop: CASSPGQYLQETQYF. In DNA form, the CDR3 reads TGTGCCAGCAGTCCCGGACAGTACCTTCAAGAGACCCAGTACTTC.

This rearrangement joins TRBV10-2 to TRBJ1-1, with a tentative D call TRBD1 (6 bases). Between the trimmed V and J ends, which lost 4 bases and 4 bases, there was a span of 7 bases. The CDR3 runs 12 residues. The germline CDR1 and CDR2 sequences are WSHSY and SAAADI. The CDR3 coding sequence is TGCGCCAGCAGTGGAGGGGGCACTGAAGCTTTCTTT. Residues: CASSGGGTEAFF.

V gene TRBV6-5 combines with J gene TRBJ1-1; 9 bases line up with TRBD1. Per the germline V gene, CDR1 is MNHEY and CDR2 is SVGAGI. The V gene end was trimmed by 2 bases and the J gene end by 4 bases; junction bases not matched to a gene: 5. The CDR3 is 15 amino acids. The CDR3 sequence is CASSYGTGYGTEAFF. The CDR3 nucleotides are TGTGCCAGCAGTTACGGGACAGGGTATGGCACTGAAGCTTTCTTT.

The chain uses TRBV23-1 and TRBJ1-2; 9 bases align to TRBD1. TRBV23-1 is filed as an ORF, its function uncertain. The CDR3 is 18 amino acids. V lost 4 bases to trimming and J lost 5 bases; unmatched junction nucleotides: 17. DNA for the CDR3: TGCGCCAGCAGTCCTCATTTATCACAGGGGGCGCTTGGGTATGGCTACACCTTC. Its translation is CASSPHLSQGALGYGYTF.

CDR3 region: CAIRTRNTGELFF. The DNA for the CDR3 is TGTGCCATCAGGACTAGAAACACCGGGGAGCTGTTTTTT. This chain connects TRBV10-3 to TRBJ2-2, with a weak D call TRBD2 (6 bases). Germline CDR1 ENHRY, CDR2 SYGVKD. The CDR3 runs to 13 residues. V lost 6 bases and J 2 bases, leaving 7 bases between the germline ends.

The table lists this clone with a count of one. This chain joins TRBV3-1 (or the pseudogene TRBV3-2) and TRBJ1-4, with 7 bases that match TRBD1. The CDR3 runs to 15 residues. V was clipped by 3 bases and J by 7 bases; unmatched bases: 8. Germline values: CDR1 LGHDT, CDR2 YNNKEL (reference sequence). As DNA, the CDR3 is TGTGCCAGCAGCCATTTTAGACAGGGTGGTGAAAAACTGTTTTTT. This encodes CASSHFRQGGEKLFF.

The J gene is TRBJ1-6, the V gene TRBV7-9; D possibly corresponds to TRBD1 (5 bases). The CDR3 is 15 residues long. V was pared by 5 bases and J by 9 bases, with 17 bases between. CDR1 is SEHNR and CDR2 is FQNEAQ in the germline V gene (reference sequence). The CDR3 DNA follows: TGTGCCAGCAGCCCAGGGCGGACAATAGGTTCACCCCTCCACTTT. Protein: CASSPGRTIGSPLHF.

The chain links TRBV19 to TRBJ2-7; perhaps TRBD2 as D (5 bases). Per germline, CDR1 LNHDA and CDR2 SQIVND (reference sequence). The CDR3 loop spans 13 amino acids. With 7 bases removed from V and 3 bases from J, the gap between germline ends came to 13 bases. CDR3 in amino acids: CASTPSGNYEQYF. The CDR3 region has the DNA TGTGCCAGTACCCCTTCCGGGAACTACGAGCAGTACTTC.

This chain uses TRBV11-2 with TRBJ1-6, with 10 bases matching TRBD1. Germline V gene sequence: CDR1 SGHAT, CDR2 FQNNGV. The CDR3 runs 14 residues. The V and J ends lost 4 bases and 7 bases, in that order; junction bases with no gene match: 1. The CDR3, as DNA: TGTGCCAGCAGCTCGGGACAGGGGAATTCACCCCTCCACTTT. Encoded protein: CASSSGQGNSPLHF.